One sample yielded the 5 T cell receptor beta chains listed below, sequenced in a study of early T cells in non-severe SARS-CoV-2 infection. TCRdb reprocessed the 5' RACE reads via MiXCR and lists one record per CDR3 protein. The data contain roughly 90,000 distinct CDR3 sequences, less than 15% of them seen just once; the ten biggest clones take up 6.1%. What was sequenced was whole blood. These receptors all stem from an adult who was a healthcare worker with PCR-confirmed SARS-CoV-2 infection or an uninfected control (not recorded which).

This clonotype was observed a handful of times. The CDR3 here is CASSPEYEQYF. As DNA, the CDR3 is TGTGCCAGCAGCCCGGAATACGAGCAGTACTTC. The chain is built from TRBV28 and TRBJ2-7; D not resolved. The germline V gene has CDR1 MDHEN and CDR2 SYDVKM. The CDR3 contains 11 residues. The ends were cut back, 6 bases at V and 4 bases at J, with 7 bases in the middle.

This clonotype was seen a few times. The chain joins TRBV9 to TRBJ2-5; D possibly uses TRBD1 or TRBD2 (5 bases each). CDR3 length equals 16 residues. Germline V gene lookup returns CDR1 SGDLS and CDR2 YYNGEE. V was pared by 2 bases and J by 2 bases, with 16 bases between. CDR3 sequence reads: CASSVGTGVQQETQYF. The CDR3 nucleotides are TGTGCCAGCAGCGTTGGGACCGGGGTTCAGCAAGAGACCCAGTACTTC.

In this sample, this clonotype turned up a few times. The rearrangement links TRBV2 to TRBJ2-3; 9 bases map to TRBD2. CDR1 and CDR2 from the germline V gene are SNHLY and FYNNEI. The CDR3 consists of 15 residues. The V segment lost 1 base and the J segment 1 base; nucleotides outside the gene matches: 0. DNA of the CDR3: TGTGCCAGCAGTGAAGAGCGGGGGGGCACAGATACGCAGTATTTT. Translation: CASSEERGGTDTQYF.

V and J are TRBV4-3 and TRBJ2-2; 8 bases fit TRBD2. Germline V gene lookup returns CDR1 LGHNA and CDR2 YSLEER. V was clipped by 1 base and J by 0 bases; unmatched bases: 1. CDR3 length: 16 residues. CDR3 sequence reads: CASSQGRGANTGELFF. In DNA, the CDR3 is TGCGCCAGCAGCCAAGGGCGGGGGGCGAACACCGGGGAGCTGTTTTTT.

The chain has TRBV11-1 and TRBJ2-7, with TRBD2 as a possible D gene (5 bases). Trimming shortened V by 0 bases and J by 12 bases, and 15 bases separated the two germline ends. The CDR3 length is 13 residues. Germline-derived CDR1 and CDR2 are SGHAT and FQDESV (reference sequence). CDR3 nucleotide sequence: TGTGCCAGCAGCTTAGCCCGTGGCGGGCTGAGGTACTTC. Protein sequence: CASSLARGGLRYF.